This T cell receptor (beta chain) was observed in a study of regulatory T cells in long-lasting Graves disease. The overall study: More than 5 years of antithyroid drugs with positive TSH receptor antibodies defined persistent Graves' disease. Study results and limitations: Whereas new patients shared some 970 public clonotypes, persistent patients shared more, at 2,500 to 3,500. Under persistent disease, TRBV28, TRBJ1-2 and TRBJ2-5 were used preferentially.

In building TCR beta libraries, iRepertoire HTBI primers were used together with Arm-PCR of CDR3 regions. TCRdb redid the calling of the multiplex PCR reads with MiXCR, one entry per CDR3 protein. The sample records roughly 450,000 distinct CDR3 sequences, 20% to 25% being singletons. The CDR3 contains 11 residues. The germline V gene encodes CDR1 SQVTM and CDR2 ANQGSEA. Trimming left V 4 bases short and J 7 bases short, with 10 bases between. With regard to this clonotype: What it recognizes is unknown.

Time point denoted: persistent/refractory GD, antithyroid drugs over 5 years with positive TRAb. From RNA extracted from PBMCs, the TCR library was made. Sequencing used peripheral blood mononuclear cells (PBMCs), obtained when the disease was refractory, from a patient treated with antithyroid drugs. The chain couples TRBV29-1 to TRBJ1-1; tentative D call: TRBD1 (5 bases). This sequence was found in a female donor with Graves disease. The CDR3 coding sequence is TGCAGCGTTGCCTCGGGGCGTGAAGCTTTCTTT. Translated: CSVASGREAFF. The complete variable domain, with remaining parts taken from reference TRBV29-1 and TRBJ1-1, reads SAVISQKPSRDICQRGTSLTIQCQVDSQVTMMFWYRQQPGQSLTLIATANQGSEATYESGFVIDKFPISRPNLTFSTLTVSNMSPEDSSIYLCSVASGREAFFGQGTRLTVV.